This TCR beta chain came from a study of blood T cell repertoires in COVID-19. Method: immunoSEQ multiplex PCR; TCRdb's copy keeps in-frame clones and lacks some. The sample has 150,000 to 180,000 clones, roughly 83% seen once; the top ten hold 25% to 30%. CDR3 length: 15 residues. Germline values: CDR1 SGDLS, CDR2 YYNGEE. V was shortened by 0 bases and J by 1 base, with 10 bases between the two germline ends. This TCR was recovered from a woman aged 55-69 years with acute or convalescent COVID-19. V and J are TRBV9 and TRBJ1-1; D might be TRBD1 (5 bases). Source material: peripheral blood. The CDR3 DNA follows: TGTGCCAGCAGCGTAGGTAGGGGTTGGAACACTGAAGCTTTCTTT. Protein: CASSVGRGWNTEAFF.